The sequence of this TCR beta chain was determined in a study of blood T cells in healthy people across ages. Overall study findings and caveats: Without sorted subsets, naive and antigen-experienced compartments could not be conclusively compared.

V was pared by 4 bases and J by 4 bases, with 8 bases of the junction left unmatched. Germline V gene data show CDR1 as SGHRS and CDR2 as YFSETQ. This CDR3 comprises 15 residues. As to this clonotype: As yet, its antigen is unknown.

Primed by a sample-barcoded 5' primer and a J-beta primer mix, a second PCR proceeded for 7 to 11 cycles. Unique molecular identifiers of 12 random nucleotides labeled each cDNA. MiXCR, run by TCRdb on the 5' RACE reads, gives a single entry per CDR3 protein. The repertoire holds 600,000 to 850,000 distinct CDR3 sequences, with roughly 43% as singletons. This receptor was taken from a woman in her sixties in good health. V gene TRBV5-1 combines with J gene TRBJ2-7; 10 positions agree with TRBD2. The specimen was blood. Written as DNA, the CDR3 is TGCGCCAGCAGCGGCGGGACTAGCGAGAGTTACGAGCAGTACTTC. This encodes CASSGGTSESYEQYF.